Below, 28 T cell receptor beta chains from the same sample are listed, as sequenced in a study of shared clonotypes between healthy human individuals. Clones were read by immunoSEQ multiplex PCR, and TCRdb kept only the in-frame ones, dropping some. The repertoire consists of about 1.1 million clones, with about four fifths occurring once and the leading ten covering roughly 0.62%. Specimen: memory CD4+ T cells from PBMCs. Subset reported: CD45RA-negative fraction. The receptors originated from a man aged 18 to 30 in good health. Some clones in this sample may be carry-over from other donors' samples.

The gene calls are TRBV7-2 and TRBJ2-2; D unclear. Germline V gene lookup returns CDR1 SGHTA and CDR2 FQGNSA. V lost 4 bases to trimming and J lost 6 bases, with 6 bases between them. This CDR3 spans 12 amino acids. As DNA, the CDR3 is TGTGCCAGCAGCTCTAGGGCCGGGGAGCTGTTTTTT. This sequence encodes CASSSRAGELFF.

Comments on this clone: A far larger clone is one base from this, pointing to a likely read error. The CDR3 does not close with the conserved phenylalanine or tryptophan, likely indicating a read error. The genes are TRBV29-1 and TRBJ1-2; no clear D. Looked up from germline, CDR1 is SQVTM and CDR2 is ANQGSEA. The CDR3 contains 11 residues. V lost 7 bases and J lost 2, with 8 bases in between. CDR3 sequence (DNA): TGCAGCGAGTCCTCAAACTATGGCTACACCCTC. Translating gives CSESSNYGYTL.

The V and J genes are TRBV18 and TRBJ2-5; unclear D gene. This CDR3 is 13 amino acids long. The germline V and J ends were trimmed by 2 bases and 5 bases, with 9 bases remaining between them. Per germline, CDR1 KGHSH and CDR2 LQKENI. CDR3 loop: CASSPNHGETQYF. The DNA for the CDR3 is TGTGCCAGCTCACCAAACCACGGGGAGACCCAGTACTTC.

The chain joins TRBV7-3 to TRBJ2-5; D assignment may be TRBD1 or TRBD2 (5 bases each). Germline-derived CDR1 and CDR2 are SGHTA and FQGTGA. This CDR3 contains 13 residues. Trimming cost V 2 bases and J 9 bases, with 13 bases left between them. The CDR3 loop is CASSLGTERPQYF. The CDR3, as DNA: TGTGCCAGCAGCTTAGGGACCGAGCGGCCCCAGTACTTC.

The chain couples TRBV27 to TRBJ2-3; the D gene could be TRBD1 or TRBD2 (5 bases each). Looked up from germline, CDR1 is MNHEY and CDR2 is SMNVEV (reference sequence). V lost 1 base and J 0 bases, leaving 11 bases between the germline ends. This CDR3 is 16 amino acids long. CDR3 nucleotides: TGTGCCAGCAGTTTATGGACCGGGACGAGCACAGATACGCAGTATTTT. Protein: CASSLWTGTSTDTQYF.

J is TRBJ2-7 and V is TRBV30, with TRBD1 identical over 9 bases. The germline V gene encodes CDR1 GTSNPN and CDR2 SVGIG (reference sequence). This CDR3 has 14 residues. Trimming at V came to 2 bases and at J to 2 bases, leaving 4 bases not matched to a gene. Here the CDR3 reads CAWSWTGATYEQYF. As DNA, the CDR3 is TGTGCCTGGAGTTGGACAGGGGCCACCTACGAGCAGTACTTC.

The CDR3 DNA reads as TGTGCCAGCAGTTGGGGGGTGAATCAGCCCCAGCATTTT. Its protein product is CASSWGVNQPQHF. V is TRBV6-6 and J is TRBJ1-5; D is possibly TRBD1 (5 bases). The CDR3 loop spans 13 amino acids. In germline, CDR1 is MNHNY, CDR2 SVGAGI (reference sequence). The germline V and J ends were trimmed by 4 bases and 4 bases, with 8 bases remaining between them.

This clone appeared a few times. CDR3 in DNA: TGTGCCAGTAGTATGAGGCGGAACACCGGGGAGCTGTTTTTT. It specifies CASSMRRNTGELFF. V gene TRBV19 combines with J gene TRBJ2-2; D is uncertain. Germline V gene sequence: CDR1 LNHDA, CDR2 SQIVND (reference sequence). There are 14 residues in the CDR3. Trimming left V 3 bases short and J 1 base short, with 6 bases between.

The chain links TRBV2 to TRBJ1-4; D is uncertain. The CDR3 runs 16 residues. CDR1 and CDR2 (germline): SNHLY, FYNNEI. V lost 7 bases and J 0 bases, leaving 15 bases between the germline ends. This chain's CDR3 is CASTLRVVATNEKLFF. CDR3 DNA: TGTGCCAGCACGTTAAGGGTCGTCGCAACTAATGAAAAACTGTTTTTT.

V gene TRBV27 combines with J gene TRBJ2-1; 12 bases line up with TRBD2. The CDR3 spans 13 residues. CDR1 and CDR2 (germline): MNHEY, SMNVEV (reference sequence). J gave up 8 bases and V 8 bases, and 4 bases lay outside the gene matches. DNA for the CDR3: TGTGCCAGCTTCGCTAGCGGGAGGGATGAGCAGTTCTTC. Protein: CASFASGRDEQFF.

The chain combines TRBV28 with TRBJ1-2; no firm D call. This CDR3 has 14 residues. Germline-derived CDR1 and CDR2 are MDHEN and SYDVKM. The V gene lost 5 bases and the J gene lost 1 base, with 11 bases spanning the gap. The CDR3 region is CASSTLVGNYGYTF. Here the CDR3 DNA reads TGTGCCAGCAGTACTTTAGTGGGTAACTATGGCTACACCTTC.

As for this clone: The same CDR3 also results from other DNA sequences found in this sample. The chain is built from TRBV6-1 and TRBJ1-1, with D maybe TRBD1 (5 bases). The V gene's germline CDR1 is MNHNS and CDR2 SASEGT. This CDR3 spans 14 amino acids. Trimming pared 4 bases from V and 0 bases from J, leaving 9 bases between. CDR3 protein: CASSVRGLNTEAFF. The CDR3 bases are TGTGCCAGCAGTGTCCGGGGCTTGAACACTGAAGCTTTCTTT.

The CDR3 sequence is CASSLGQPSTDTQYF. The CDR3 nucleotides are TGTGCCAGCAGCTTAGGTCAGCCTTCCACAGATACGCAGTATTTT. The chain recombines TRBV7-6 with TRBJ2-3; no clear D gene. In germline, CDR1 is SGHVS, CDR2 FNYEAQ. V was clipped by 1 base and J by 2 bases, with 10 bases between them. The length of the CDR3 is 15 residues.

V usage is TRBV4-2 and J usage is TRBJ2-6; D not certain. The germline V and J ends were trimmed by 1 base and 0 bases, with 10 bases remaining between them. There are 17 residues in the CDR3. Per the germline V gene, CDR1 is LGHNA and CDR2 is YNFKEQ. CDR3 in amino acids: CASSQVDSRSGANVLTF. CDR3 in DNA: TGTGCCAGCAGCCAAGTGGATTCCCGCTCTGGGGCCAACGTCCTGACTTTC.

V and J are TRBV11-2 and TRBJ2-3, with 7 nucleotides matching TRBD2. There are 14 residues in the CDR3. V trimming: 3 bases; J trimming: 3 bases; junction bases outside the gene matches: 3. Germline V CDR1 and CDR2: SGHAT, FQNNGV. In nucleotides, the CDR3 is TGTGCCAGCAGCTTTGCGGGAGAGACAGATACGCAGTATTTT. Protein product: CASSFAGETDTQYF.

V gene TRBV29-1 combines with J gene TRBJ1-2, with a tentative D call TRBD1 (5 bases). CDR3 length: 13 residues. The V end was cut by 3 bases, the J end by 5 bases, with 13 bases between. In germline, CDR1 is SQVTM, CDR2 ANQGSEA. CDR3 bases: TGCAGCGTTGAGGCGGGGCATACTTATGGCTACACCTTC. It is translated as CSVEAGHTYGYTF.

The chain uses TRBV25-1 and TRBJ2-1; 8 bases are a match to TRBD2. The CDR3 spans 14 residues. The germline gives CDR1 MGHDK, CDR2 SYGVNS. V shed 7 bases, J shed 6 bases, and the junction held 8 bases outside the gene matches. The CDR3 sequence is CASTNPGTSNEQFF. The CDR3 region has the DNA TGTGCCAGCACTAACCCAGGGACTAGCAATGAGCAGTTCTTC.

Remarks on this clone: At one end, the junction sequence differs from germline, possibly due to a read error. The V and J genes are TRBV14 and TRBJ2-1; D remains unclear. Germline CDR1 is SGHDN and CDR2 is FVKESK. The CDR3 runs 16 residues. CDR3 sequence: CASTQVPRLVHNEQFF. The DNA of the CDR3 is TGTGCCAGCACCCAAGTGCCGAGGTTAGTCCACAATGAGCAGTTCTTC. The whole variable domain, filled in from reference TRBV14 and TRBJ2-1, reads EAGVTQFPSHSVIEKGQTVTLRCDPISGHDNLYWYRRVMGKEIKFLLHFVKESKQDESGMPNNRFLAERTGGTYSTLKVQPAELEDSGVYFCASTQVPRLVHNEQFFGPGTRLTVL.

Of note for this clone: Different DNA sequences within this sample yield the same CDR3. This rearrangement joins TRBV5-1 to TRBJ1-3; possible D gene TRBD1, 6 bases. Germline lookup yields CDR1 SGHRS and CDR2 YFSETQ. The CDR3 runs 14 residues. With 2 bases removed from V and 0 bases from J, the gap between germline ends came to 6 bases. CDR3 sequence reads: CASSLQGSGNTIYF. The CDR3 bases are TGCGCCAGCAGCTTACAGGGCTCTGGAAACACCATATATTTT.

This clone was seen more than once but under ten times. This sequence joins TRBV7-3 and TRBJ2-4, with 9 bases aligning to TRBD2. With 2 bases clipped from V and 14 bases from J, the junction kept 7 bases outside the gene matches. The CDR3 is made up of 13 amino acids. Germline CDR1 and CDR2: SGHTA and FQGTGA. CDR3 residues: CASSLATSGEKYF. CDR3 in DNA: TGTGCCAGCAGCTTAGCGACTAGCGGTGAAAAGTACTTC.

J is TRBJ1-1 and V is TRBV6-4; TRBD1 agrees at 8 bases. This CDR3 contains 13 residues. V gave up 6 bases and J gave up 4 bases; unmatched junction bases: 4. Germline CDR1 MRHNA, CDR2 SNTAGT. This chain's CDR3 is CASSRTGRTEAFF. The CDR3 DNA sequence: TGTGCCAGCAGCCGGACAGGGCGCACTGAAGCTTTCTTT.

This sequence joins TRBV7-6 and TRBJ2-5, with 8 bases lining up with TRBD2. Per germline, CDR1 SGHVS and CDR2 FNYEAQ. This CDR3 has 14 residues. The junction had 9 bases not matched to a gene; V was cut back by 7 bases and J by 5 bases. The DNA for the CDR3 is TGTGCCAGCAACCGGACTAGCTGCTCGGAGACCCAGTACTTC. Its protein product is CASNRTSCSETQYF.

The chain employs TRBV5-1 and TRBJ2-5; D may be TRBD1 or TRBD2 (5 bases each). The ends were cut back, 4 bases at V and 2 bases at J, with 12 bases in the middle. Looked up from germline, CDR1 is SGHRS and CDR2 is YFSETQ. CDR3 length: 14 residues. In DNA, the CDR3 is TGCGCCAGCAGCGCCCACGGGGCTCAAGAGACCCAGTACTTC. Residues: CASSAHGAQETQYF.

The J gene is TRBJ2-7, the V gene TRBV18; TRBD1 aligns across 8 bases. Losses at the gene ends were 0 bases for V and 3 bases for J; bases not matched to a gene: 4. Germline assignment: CDR1 KGHSH and CDR2 LQKENI. CDR3 length equals 15 residues. CDR3: CASSPPGTGLYEQYF. The CDR3 DNA is TGTGCCAGCTCACCACCGGGGACAGGTCTCTACGAGCAGTACTTC.

The gene calls are TRBV19 and TRBJ2-5, with 8 bases that match TRBD2. The ends lost 6 bases at V and 4 bases at J; junction bases unmatched: 4. Germline CDR1 LNHDA, CDR2 SQIVND (reference sequence). There are 13 residues in the CDR3. In DNA, the CDR3 is TGTGCCAGTAGCGGGAGGGCCCGAGAGACCCAGTACTTC. Amino acid sequence: CASSGRARETQYF. The full variable domain, in which reference TRBV19 and TRBJ2-5 provide the parts outside the CDR3, is DGGITQSPKYLFRKEGQNVTLSCEQNLNHDAMYWYRQDPGQGLRLIYYSQIVNDFQKGDIAEGYSVSREKKESFPLTVTSAQKNPTAFYLCASSGRARETQYFGPGTRLLVL.

The CDR3 DNA sequence: TGTGCCAGCAGCCCTCTGGGAGTAGCGGGAGTGGGTGAGCAGTTCTTC. It specifies CASSPLGVAGVGEQFF. The chain couples TRBV7-3 to TRBJ2-1, with 9 bases matching TRBD2. J gave up 9 bases and V 5 bases, and 14 bases lay outside the gene matches. Germline values: CDR1 SGHTA, CDR2 FQGTGA. The CDR3 runs to 16 residues. Looking up the rest from reference TRBV7-3 and TRBJ2-1 gives the full variable domain: GAGVSQTPSNKVTEKGKYVELRCDPISGHTALYWYRQSLGQGPEFLIYFQGTGAADDSGLPNDRFFAVRPEGSVSTLKIQRTERGDSAVYLCASSPLGVAGVGEQFFGPGTRLTVL.

As to this clone: A much larger clone differs from this one at a single base, so this may be a read error. The rearrangement uses TRBV29-1 and TRBJ1-4; no firm D call. Germline V gene sequence: CDR1 SQVTM, CDR2 ANQGSEA. The CDR3 is 11 amino acids. The CDR3 loop is CSGATNEKLSF. Here the CDR3 DNA reads TGCAGCGGCGCAACTAATGAAAAACTGTCTTTT. Supplemented by reference TRBV29-1 and TRBJ1-4, the full variable domain reads SAVISQKPSRDICQRGTSLTIQCQVDSQVTMMFWYRQQPGQSLTLIATANQGSEATYESGFVIDKFPISRPNLTFSTLTVSNMSPEDSSIYLCSGATNEKLSFGSGTQLSVL.

CDR3 in DNA: TGCGCCAGCAGCTTGGGCAGGGGACCCTACGAGCAGTACTTC. Amino acids: CASSLGRGPYEQYF. The gene calls are TRBV5-1 and TRBJ2-7; perhaps TRBD1 as D (6 bases). Per germline, CDR1 SGHRS and CDR2 YFSETQ. This CDR3 comprises 14 residues. V lost 0 bases and J 2 bases, leaving 9 bases between the germline ends.